These T cell receptor beta chains were read from a single sample in a study of cytomegalovirus exposure and HLA in healthy donors. TCRdb's table, derived via immunoSEQ multiplex PCR, lists solely in-frame clones and lacks some. The sample holds about 110,000 clones; 60% to 70% are singletons and the top ten take over 3.5%. The specimen sequenced was PBMCs. These receptors all come from a man between 25 and 39 years old in good health and CMV-seropositive. Each CDR3 is given with its conserved first and last residue. D genes are given only for firm matches. Rows give clone size only sometimes, using once, few, many, or a class for an expanded clone.

V gene	CDR3 length	J gene	clone size	D gene	CDR3 protein	CDR3 DNA
TRBV29-1	15	TRBJ2-1	-	TRBD1	CSVLEGTAYYNEQFF	TGCAGCGTCCTGGAAGGGACAGCATACTACAATGAGCAGTTCTTC
TRBV5-5	17	TRBJ2-6	-	-	CASSLWRGPAGANVLTF	TGTGCCAGCAGCTTGTGGAGGGGGCCGGCTGGGGCCAACGTCCTGACTTTC
TRBV5-6	14	TRBJ2-7	few	TRBD1	CASSYGTGSYEQYF	TGTGCCAGCAGCTACGGGACAGGCTCCTACGAGCAGTACTTC
TRBV27	16	TRBJ2-1	once	TRBD2	CASSSLGAGRYNEQFF	TGTGCCAGCAGTTCCCTAGGAGCGGGGCGATACAATGAGCAGTTCTTC
TRBV9	13	TRBJ2-5	few	-	CASSITDLETQYF	TGTGCCAGCAGCATTACAGATCTAGAGACCCAGTACTTC
TRBV5-6	14	TRBJ1-5	-	-	CASSSGNSNQPQHF	TGTGCCAGCAGCTCAGGGAATAGCAATCAGCCCCAGCATTTT
TRBV27	13	TRBJ1-2	few	-	CASSFGGGYGYTF	TGTGCCAGCAGTTTTGGGGGAGGCTATGGCTACACCTTC
TRBV15	15	TRBJ1-1	-	TRBD1	CATSGTGYYGAEAFF	TGTGCCACCAGCGGGACAGGGTACTATGGCGCTGAAGCTTTCTTT
TRBV13	14	TRBJ2-1	-	TRBD2	CATRSGGVDNEQFF	TGTGCCACCCGCTCGGGGGGGGTCGACAATGAGCAGTTCTTC
TRBV5-4	14	TRBJ1-6	few	TRBD1	CASRAGQGSAPLHF	TGTGCCAGCAGGGCGGGACAGGGTAGCGCACCCCTCCACTTT
TRBV18	17	TRBJ1-2	-	-	CASSPQYIPNFNYGYTF	TGTGCCAGCTCACCACAATACATTCCGAATTTTAACTATGGCTACACCTTC
TRBV13	18	TRBJ2-1	-	TRBD2	CASSFPGTSGGPYNEQFF	TGTGCCAGCAGCTTTCCTGGGACTAGCGGGGGACCCTACAATGAGCAGTTCTTC
TRBV19	14	TRBJ1-2	-	TRBD1	CASSPRTGGYGYTF	TGTGCCAGTAGCCCTCGGACAGGGGGATATGGCTACACCTTC
TRBV6-5	14	TRBJ1-4	once	-	CASSEWGHNEKLFF	TGTGCCAGCAGTGAATGGGGCCATAATGAAAAACTGTTTTTT
TRBV7-3	13	TRBJ2-7	-	TRBD1	CARYLTGAYEQYF	TGTGCCAGGTACCTGACAGGGGCCTACGAGCAGTACTTC
TRBV4-1	18	TRBJ1-4	-	-	CASSQPTGRIATNEKLFF	TGCGCCAGCAGCCAACCTACAGGGAGAATCGCAACTAATGAAAAACTGTTTTTT
TRBV4-1	17	TRBJ2-5	few	-	CASSQEGIRQGTETQYF	TGCGCCAGCAGCCAAGAAGGTATACGGCAGGGGACGGAGACCCAGTACTTC
TRBV4-1	16	TRBJ2-6	few	-	CASTPFRVSGANVLTF	TGCGCCAGCACACCGTTTAGAGTTAGTGGGGCCAACGTCCTGACTTTC
TRBV9	15	TRBJ1-2	once	TRBD1	CASSGTGAGNYGYTF	TGTGCCAGCAGTGGGACAGGGGCCGGTAACTATGGCTACACCTTC
TRBV4-1	15	TRBJ1-5	once	TRBD1	CASSQTDRGNQPQHF	TGCGCCAGCAGCCAAACGGACAGGGGCAATCAGCCCCAGCATTTT
TRBV14	15	TRBJ1-6	-	TRBD1	CASSQVYRGNSPLHF	TGTGCCAGCAGCCAAGTTTACAGGGGAAATTCACCCCTCCACTTT
TRBV28	14	TRBJ1-3	-	TRBD1	CASSFGTAGNTIYF	TGTGCCAGCAGTTTCGGGACAGCAGGAAACACCATATATTTT
TRBV29-1	15	TRBJ2-1	-	TRBD2	CSVDRLAGPYNEQFF	TGCAGCGTTGACCGTTTAGCGGGACCGTACAATGAGCAGTTCTTC
TRBV4-1	16	TRBJ2-5	-	-	CASSPLGGGYQETQYF	TGCGCCAGCAGCCCCTTAGGGGGGGGGTACCAAGAGACCCAGTACTTC
TRBV4-2	17	TRBJ1-2	-	TRBD1	CASSQDSFNSGQGSYTF	TGTGCCAGCAGCCAAGATTCGTTTAATTCGGGACAGGGGAGCTACACCTTC
TRBV18	13	TRBJ1-2	-	-	CASSPGQNYGYTF	TGTGCCAGCTCACCGGGGCAGAACTATGGCTACACCTTC
TRBV7-8	15	TRBJ1-2	-	-	CASSPGGVMFYGYTF	TGTGCCAGCAGCCCGGGGGGAGTAATGTTCTATGGCTACACCTTC
TRBV6-6	13	TRBJ1-1	once	-	CASSYGGETEAFF	TGTGCCAGCAGTTACGGAGGGGAAACTGAAGCTTTCTTT
TRBV7-2	14	TRBJ2-7	-	-	CASSARTALGSVDF	TGTGCCAGCAGCGCCCGGACAGCCCTTGGGAGCGTAGACTTC
TRBV7-6	17	TRBJ2-5	-	TRBD1	CASSLAWLGQIQETQYF	TGTGCCAGCAGCTTAGCCTGGTTGGGACAGATCCAAGAGACCCAGTACTTC
TRBV7-2	12	TRBJ1-2	few	-	CASSLDLDGYTF	TGTGCCAGCAGCTTAGATCTTGATGGCTACACCTTC
TRBV18	18	TRBJ2-6	-	TRBD1	CASSPRQGATSGANVLTF	TGTGCCAGCTCACCAAGGCAGGGGGCGACTTCTGGGGCCAACGTCCTGACTTTC
TRBV27	16	TRBJ2-1	-	-	CASSLYVTGGEDEQFF	TGTGCCAGCAGTTTATACGTCACAGGGGGGGAGGATGAGCAGTTCTTC
TRBV7-9	14	TRBJ2-5	-	TRBD2	CASSPRLAPETQYF	TGTGCCAGCAGCCCTAGACTAGCGCCGGAGACCCAGTACTTC
TRBV9	14	TRBJ2-3	few	TRBD2	CASSLAGGTDTQYF	TGTGCCAGCAGCCTAGCGGGGGGCACAGATACGCAGTATTTT
TRBV20-1	11	TRBJ2-1	-	-	CSAVWGDEQFF	TGCAGTGCTGTGTGGGGGGATGAGCAGTTCTTC
TRBV6-5	12	TRBJ1-2	-	-	CASSQGFRGYTF	TGTGCCAGCAGTCAGGGTTTTAGAGGCTACACCTTC
TRBV9	13	TRBJ1-6	once	-	CASGRGLDSPLHF	TGTGCCAGCGGGCGAGGGTTAGATTCACCCCTCCACTTT
TRBV10-3	14	TRBJ1-1	-	TRBD1	CAISESRQGTEAFF	TGTGCCATCAGTGAGTCGAGACAGGGGACTGAAGCTTTCTTT
TRBV7-7	13	TRBJ2-7	-	TRBD1	CASSSMDRGEQYF	TGTGCTAGCAGTTCTATGGACAGGGGCGAGCAGTACTTC
TRBV19	15	TRBJ1-2	few	-	CASRLSGTGIYGYTF	TGTGCCAGTAGACTTTCCGGGACTGGGATATATGGCTACACCTTC
TRBV15	14	TRBJ1-2	-	-	CATSRDTGPYGYTF	TGTGCCACCAGCAGAGATACAGGGCCCTATGGCTACACCTTC
TRBV6-1	20	TRBJ2-6	-	-	CASSEALGRWRGSGANVLTF	TGTGCCAGCAGTGAAGCGCTTGGGAGGTGGCGGGGCTCTGGGGCCAACGTCCTGACTTTC
TRBV5-4	16	TRBJ2-3	-	TRBD2	CASSPLAGGLTDTQYF	TGTGCCAGCAGCCCCCTAGCGGGGGGGCTCACAGATACGCAGTATTTT
TRBV4-2	16	TRBJ1-4	-	-	CASSQVGGGINEKLFF	TGTGCCAGCAGCCAAGTGGGTGGGGGGATAAATGAAAAACTGTTTTTT
TRBV27	14	TRBJ1-1	-	-	CASRYTGFPTEAFF	TGTGCCAGCAGGTATACAGGGTTCCCCACTGAAGCTTTCTTT
TRBV10-3	14	TRBJ2-3	-	TRBD2	CATVPGGAWDTQYF	TGTGCCACCGTGCCGGGGGGGGCGTGGGATACGCAGTATTTT
TRBV5-6	13	TRBJ1-1	-	TRBD1	CASRYGTGGEAFF	TGTGCCAGCAGATACGGGACAGGAGGTGAAGCTTTCTTT
TRBV27	17	TRBJ1-6	-	-	CASSLLGLGRGNSPLHF	TGTGCCAGCAGTTTATTGGGCCTTGGGAGAGGGAACTCACCCCTCCACTTT